This T cell receptor (beta chain) was profiled in a study of beta chain features in type 1 diabetes. The ends were cut back, 3 bases at V and 0 bases at J, with 9 bases in the middle. The CDR3 runs 14 residues. Germline-derived CDR1 and CDR2 are GTSNPN and SVGIG (reference sequence). Findings and limits, study-wide: Shortening that was moderate but significant affected the TCRB CDR3s of Type 1 diabetes patients in all four CD4+ subsets.

This clone turned up a few times. Its antigen remains unidentified. Expressed TCRB transcripts were sequenced, since all the RNA that had been isolated was reverse transcribed. TCRdb keeps only in-frame clones here, not all; method: immunoSEQ multiplex PCR. Here the sample spans 200,000 to 300,000 clones, about 15% being singletons. The sequence derives from a man aged 25-40 years with type 1 diabetes. The genes are TRBV30 and TRBJ1-3; the D is unclear. Source material: naive CD4+ T cells from blood. DNA of the CDR3: TGTGCCTGGAGCGTCGGTGACTCTGGAAACACCATATATTTT. It specifies CAWSVGDSGNTIYF.